This entry features one T cell receptor (beta chain) sequence. Germline trimming cut 2 bases from V and 3 bases from J; bases unmatched to any gene: 6. The CDR3 runs to 16 residues. The V gene's germline CDR1 is SGHTS and CDR2 YDEGEE. These data originate in a study of blood T cell repertoires in COVID-19. Data came from immunoSEQ multiplex PCR; TCRdb stores just in-frame clones and leaves some out. Of 90,000 or so clones in the sample, around 90% are singletons; the top ten hold 4.5% to 5.5%. The source material was peripheral blood. The TCR sequence derives from a man aged 55 to 69 with COVID-19, enrolled during active disease. The chain is built from TRBV5-8 and TRBJ1-3; 9 bases map to TRBD1. In DNA, the CDR3 is TGTGCCAGCAGCTTATACAGGGGGCGCAATGGAAACACCATATATTTT. It yields the protein CASSLYRGRNGNTIYF. Full variable domain (rest looked up from reference TRBV5-8 and TRBJ1-3): EAGVTQSPTHLIKTRGQQATLRCSPISGHTSVYWYQQALGLGLQFLLWYDEGEERNRGNFPPRFSGRQFPNYSSELNVNALELEDSALYLCASSLYRGRNGNTIYFGEGSWLTVV.